This TCR beta chain originates from a study of T cells in tuberculosis. The protocol was immunoSEQ multiplex PCR, while the TCRdb copy is restricted to in-frame clones and leaves out a portion. The table lists some 41,000 clones, approximately 94% of them singletons. Study-wide results and caveats: GEM motif frequencies gave 70% accuracy; the GMM repertoire gave about 90%. Smaller distances to GMM-specific TCRs suggested their expansion in active tuberculosis. Shorter CDR3-alpha in active tuberculosis partly drove smaller distances.

Deletions cut 6 bases from V and 1 base from J, with 15 bases between. The CDR3 contains 15 residues. In germline, CDR1 is MNHEY, CDR2 SMNVEV (reference sequence). As for this clone: Its antigen remains unknown.

Sequenced input: PBMCs. J is TRBJ1-1 and V is TRBV27; perhaps TRBD1 as D (6 bases). This sequence was found in a donor aged 10 to 29 with latent tuberculosis or without tuberculosis infection. Some clones in this sample may be carry-over from other donors' samples. The CDR3 protein is CASSPSAGENTEAFF. CDR3 coding DNA: TGTGCCAGCAGCCCTTCAGCAGGGGAGAACACTGAAGCTTTCTTT.